A selection of T cell receptor beta chains follows, all from one sample in a study of T cell changes during pregnancy in multiple sclerosis. Clones were read by immunoSEQ multiplex PCR, and TCRdb kept only the in-frame ones, dropping some. Of over 40,000 clones in the sample, over 70% were seen once. This material consisted of peripheral blood, taken in the first trimester of pregnancy. The source is a female donor in good health, enrolled as a control in a pregnancy study. CDR3s include the opening cysteine and the closing phenylalanine or tryptophan. The D gene is left open where the match is weak. Rows may omit the clone size; those that give it use once, few, many or a size class.

abundance	v_gene	j_gene	d_gene	CDR3aa	CDR3nt
-	TRBV5-6	TRBJ1-2	-	CASSGGGKVGYTF	TGTGCCAGCAGCGGGGGAGGGAAGGTTGGCTACACCTTC
-	TRBV4-3	TRBJ2-3	TRBD2	CASSQDSLAGGPEYF	TGCGCCAGCAGCCAAGATAGCCTAGCGGGGGGCCCGGAGTATTTT
-	TRBV5-6	TRBJ2-7	-	CASSLGGLNEYEQYF	TGTGCCAGCAGCTTAGGAGGACTGAATGAGTACGAGCAGTACTTC
-	TRBV11-2	TRBJ1-1	-	CASSSHREASTEAFF	TGTGCCAGCAGCTCCCACAGGGAAGCGAGCACTGAAGCTTTCTTT
-	TRBV2	TRBJ1-6	TRBD1	CASSEVLDRGQGVYLHF	TGTGCCAGCAGTGAAGTTCTAGATCGCGGACAGGGGGTGTATCTCCACTTT
-	TRBV11-2	TRBJ1-3	TRBD1	CASSSSGTVRSTGNTIYF	TGTGCCAGCAGCTCCTCCGGGACAGTTCGATCAACTGGAAACACCATATATTTT
-	TRBV28	TRBJ2-3	-	CASRLTYPTDTQYF	TGTGCCAGCAGGTTGACATATCCCACAGATACGCAGTATTTT
-	TRBV5-1	TRBJ1-6	-	CASSLGVGGPLDSPLHF	TGCGCCAGCAGCCTGGGAGTAGGGGGACCCCTTGATTCACCCCTCCACTTT
few	TRBV7-2	TRBJ2-1	TRBD2	CASSLNGGGLYEQFF	TGTGCCAGCAGCCTTAACGGGGGGGGCCTCTATGAGCAGTTCTTC
-	TRBV5-1	TRBJ1-2	-	CASSLDSYGYTF	TGCGCCAGCAGCTTGGACAGCTATGGCTACACCTTC
-	TRBV6-5	TRBJ2-7	-	CASRYSGDRDEQYF	TGTGCCAGCAGATATTCGGGAGATAGGGACGAGCAGTACTTC
-	TRBV5-6	TRBJ2-2	-	CASSFPSTGELFF	TGTGCCAGCAGCTTCCCTAGCACCGGGGAGCTGTTTTTT
-	TRBV7-9	TRBJ2-1	TRBD2	CASSLAQSGRSNEQFF	TGTGCCAGCAGCTTAGCGCAAAGCGGGAGAAGCAATGAGCAGTTCTTC
-	TRBV7-8	TRBJ2-1	-	CASSTAGQTLYYNEQFF	TGTGCCAGCAGCACCGCGGGACAGACACTTTACTACAATGAGCAGTTCTTC
-	TRBV5-6	TRBJ1-3	-	CASSRDSISGNTIYF	TGTGCCAGCAGCCGAGACAGTATCTCTGGAAACACCATATATTTT
-	TRBV11-3	TRBJ2-7	TRBD1	CASSFSGQGYEQYF	TGTGCCAGCAGCTTTTCAGGACAGGGCTACGAGCAGTACTTC
-	TRBV4-3	TRBJ2-1	-	CASRKGESSYNEQFF	TGCGCCAGCAGAAAAGGAGAGAGCTCCTACAATGAGCAGTTCTTC
-	TRBV13	TRBJ2-2	TRBD2	CASSLGLRLAGRTNTGELFF	TGTGCCAGCAGCTTAGGTTTGCGGCTAGCGGGGCGAACGAACACCGGGGAGCTGTTTTTT
-	TRBV27	TRBJ2-3	-	CASSLRRVLRADTQYF	TGTGCCAGCAGTTTACGGAGGGTTTTACGCGCAGATACGCAGTATTTT
-	TRBV6-5	TRBJ2-1	-	CASRLNSGSNNEQFF	TGTGCCAGCAGACTAAATTCCGGGTCCAACAATGAGCAGTTCTTC
-	TRBV25-1	TRBJ2-5	-	CASSDPETGWETQYF	TGTGCCAGCAGTGACCCCGAAACAGGGTGGGAGACCCAGTACTTC
-	TRBV12-5	TRBJ1-1	-	CASGLSGWNTEAFF	TGTGCTAGTGGTTTGTCAGGGTGGAACACTGAAGCTTTCTTT
-	TRBV11-3	TRBJ2-3	-	CASSPGLALTDTQYF	TGTGCCAGCAGCCCCGGATTAGCGCTCACAGATACGCAGTATTTT